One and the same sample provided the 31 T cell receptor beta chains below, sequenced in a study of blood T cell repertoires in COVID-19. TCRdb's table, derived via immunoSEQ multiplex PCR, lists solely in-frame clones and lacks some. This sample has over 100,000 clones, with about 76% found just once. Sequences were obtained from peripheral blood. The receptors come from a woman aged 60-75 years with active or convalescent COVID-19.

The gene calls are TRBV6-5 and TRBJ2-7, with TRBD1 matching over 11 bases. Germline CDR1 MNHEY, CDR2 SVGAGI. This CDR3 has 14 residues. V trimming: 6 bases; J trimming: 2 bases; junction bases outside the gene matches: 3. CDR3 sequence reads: CASRPGQGAYEQYF. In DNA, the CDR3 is TGTGCCAGCAGGCCGGGACAGGGGGCCTACGAGCAGTACTTC.

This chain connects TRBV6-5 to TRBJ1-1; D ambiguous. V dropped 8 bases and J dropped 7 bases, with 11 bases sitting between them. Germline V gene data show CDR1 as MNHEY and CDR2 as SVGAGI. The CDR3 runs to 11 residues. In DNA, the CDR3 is TGTGCCAGCTTCCTTAGCGGTGAAGCTTTCTTT. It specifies CASFLSGEAFF.

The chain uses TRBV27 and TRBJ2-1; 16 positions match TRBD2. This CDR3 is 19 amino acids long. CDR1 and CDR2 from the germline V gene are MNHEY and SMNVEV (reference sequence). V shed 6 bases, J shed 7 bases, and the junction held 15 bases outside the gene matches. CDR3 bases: TGTGCCAGCAGCCGGGGGACTAGCGGGAGGGCCCGGGGAGGGAATGAGCAGTTCTTC. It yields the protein CASSRGTSGRARGGNEQFF.

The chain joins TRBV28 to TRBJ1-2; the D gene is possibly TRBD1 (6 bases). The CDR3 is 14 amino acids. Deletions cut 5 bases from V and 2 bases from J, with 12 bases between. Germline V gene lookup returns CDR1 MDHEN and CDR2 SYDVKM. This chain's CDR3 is CASSGGQSNYGYTF. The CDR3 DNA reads TGTGCCAGCAGTGGAGGACAGTCCAACTATGGCTACACCTTC.

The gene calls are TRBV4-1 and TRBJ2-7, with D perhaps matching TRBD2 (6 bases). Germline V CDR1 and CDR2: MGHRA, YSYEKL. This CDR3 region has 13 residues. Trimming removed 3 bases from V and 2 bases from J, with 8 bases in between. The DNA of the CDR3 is TGCGCCAGCAGCCAGGGGGGAGCCTACGAGCAGTACGTC. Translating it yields CASSQGGAYEQYV.

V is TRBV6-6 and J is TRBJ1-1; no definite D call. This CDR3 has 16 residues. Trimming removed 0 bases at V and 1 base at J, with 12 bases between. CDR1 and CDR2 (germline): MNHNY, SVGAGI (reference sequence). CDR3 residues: CASSYSRRVQNTEAFF. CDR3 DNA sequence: TGTGCCAGCAGTTACTCGAGAAGAGTTCAGAACACTGAAGCTTTCTTT.

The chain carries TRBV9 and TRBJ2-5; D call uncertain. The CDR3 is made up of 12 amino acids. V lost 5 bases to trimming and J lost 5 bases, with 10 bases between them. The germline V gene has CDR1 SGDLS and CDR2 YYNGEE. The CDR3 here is CASSRNEETQYF. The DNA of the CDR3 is TGTGCCAGCAGTCGCAACGAGGAGACCCAGTACTTC.

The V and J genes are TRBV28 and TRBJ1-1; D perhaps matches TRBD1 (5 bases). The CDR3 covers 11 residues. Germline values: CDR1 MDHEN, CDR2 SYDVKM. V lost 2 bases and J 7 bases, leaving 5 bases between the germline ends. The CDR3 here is CASSLQGEAFF. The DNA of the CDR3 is TGTGCCAGCAGTTTACAGGGTGAAGCTTTCTTT.

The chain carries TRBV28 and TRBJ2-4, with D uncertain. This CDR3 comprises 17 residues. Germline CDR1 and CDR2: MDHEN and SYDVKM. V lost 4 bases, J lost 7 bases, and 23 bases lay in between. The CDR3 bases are TGTGCCAGCAGTTCTTTCTTCAGACTTAGGAGTGGGAACATTCAGTACTTC. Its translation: CASSSFFRLRSGNIQYF.

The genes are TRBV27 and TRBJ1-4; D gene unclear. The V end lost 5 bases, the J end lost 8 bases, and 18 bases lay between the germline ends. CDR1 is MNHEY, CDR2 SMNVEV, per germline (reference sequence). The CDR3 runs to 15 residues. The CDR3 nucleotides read TGTGCCAGCAGTCCCCTTCAGATTACCCCAGAAAAACTGTTTTTT. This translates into CASSPLQITPEKLFF.

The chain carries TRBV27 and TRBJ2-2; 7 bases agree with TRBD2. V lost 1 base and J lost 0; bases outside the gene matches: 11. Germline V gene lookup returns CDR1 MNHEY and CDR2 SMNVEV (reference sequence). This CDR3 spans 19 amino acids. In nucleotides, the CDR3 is TGTGCCAGCAGTTTATACGGGGGGAATTACCTCCCGAACACCGGGGAGCTGTTTTTT. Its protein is CASSLYGGNYLPNTGELFF.

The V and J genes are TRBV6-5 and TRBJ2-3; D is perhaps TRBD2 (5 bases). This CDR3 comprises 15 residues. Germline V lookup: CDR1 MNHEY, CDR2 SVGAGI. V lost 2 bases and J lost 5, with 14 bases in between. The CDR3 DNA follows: TGTGCCAGCAGTTACCGGGCGGACTCTGTAGATACGCAGTATTTT. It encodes CASSYRADSVDTQYF.

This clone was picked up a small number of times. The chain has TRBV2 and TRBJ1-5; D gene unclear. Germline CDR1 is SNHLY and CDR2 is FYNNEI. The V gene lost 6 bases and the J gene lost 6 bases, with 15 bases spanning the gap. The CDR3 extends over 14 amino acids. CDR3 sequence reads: CASRRSRSGQPQHF. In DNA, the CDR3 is TGTGCCAGCAGACGATCACGGTCGGGTCAGCCCCAGCATTTT.

For the CDR3, the DNA is TGTGCTAGTGGCTCTTACGGTGAGTACTATAATTCACCCCTCCACTTT. Translation: CASGSYGEYYNSPLHF. The V call is TRBV12-5, the J call TRBJ1-6; no definite D call. Germline assignment: CDR1 LGHNT and CDR2 FRNRAP. The V end was cut by 6 bases, the J end by 3 bases, with 15 bases between. The CDR3 covers 16 residues. Full variable domain (rest looked up from reference TRBV12-5 and TRBJ1-6): DARVTQTPRHKVTEMGQEVTMRCQPILGHNTVFWYRQTMMQGLELLAYFRNRAPLDDSGMPKDRFSAEMPDATLATLKIQPSEPRDSAVYFCASGSYGEYYNSPLHFGNGTRLTVT.

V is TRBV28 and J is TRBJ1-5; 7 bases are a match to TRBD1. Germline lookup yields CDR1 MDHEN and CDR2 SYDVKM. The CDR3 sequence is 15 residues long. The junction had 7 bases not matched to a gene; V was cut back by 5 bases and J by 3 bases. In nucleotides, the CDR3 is TGTGCCAGCAGTGACACGACAGGGTACAATCAGCCCCAGCATTTT. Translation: CASSDTTGYNQPQHF.

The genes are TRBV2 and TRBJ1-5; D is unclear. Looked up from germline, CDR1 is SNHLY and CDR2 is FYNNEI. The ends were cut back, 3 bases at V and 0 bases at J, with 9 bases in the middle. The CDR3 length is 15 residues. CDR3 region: CASSDISYSNQPQHF. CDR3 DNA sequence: TGTGCCAGCAGTGATATCTCTTATAGCAATCAGCCCCAGCATTTT. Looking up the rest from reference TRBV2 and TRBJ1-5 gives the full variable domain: EPEVTQTPSHQVTQMGQEVILRCVPISNHLYFYWYRQILGQKVEFLVSFYNNEISEKSEIFDDQFSVERPDGSNFTLKIRSTKLEDSAMYFCASSDISYSNQPQHFGDGTRLSIL.

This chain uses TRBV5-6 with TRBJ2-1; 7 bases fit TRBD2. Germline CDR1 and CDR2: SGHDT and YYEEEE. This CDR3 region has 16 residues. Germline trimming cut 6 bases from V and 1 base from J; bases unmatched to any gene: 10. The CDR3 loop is CASTTLLAASYNEQFF. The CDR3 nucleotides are TGTGCCAGCACCACGCTCCTAGCGGCTTCCTACAATGAGCAGTTCTTC.

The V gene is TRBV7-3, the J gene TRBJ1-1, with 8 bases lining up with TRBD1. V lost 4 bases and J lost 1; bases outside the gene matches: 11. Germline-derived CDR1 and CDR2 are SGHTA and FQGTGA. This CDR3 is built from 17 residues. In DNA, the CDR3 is TGTGCCAGCAGCTCACAGGGGGGACGACTAAGGAACACTGAAGCTTTCTTT. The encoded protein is CASSSQGGRLRNTEAFF.

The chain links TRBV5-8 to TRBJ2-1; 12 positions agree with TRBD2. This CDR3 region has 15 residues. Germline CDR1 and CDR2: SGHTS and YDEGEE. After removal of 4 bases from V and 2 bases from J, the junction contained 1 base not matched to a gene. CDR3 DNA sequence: TGTGCCAGCAGCCGGACTAGCGGGACCTACAATGAGCAGTTCTTC. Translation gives CASSRTSGTYNEQFF.

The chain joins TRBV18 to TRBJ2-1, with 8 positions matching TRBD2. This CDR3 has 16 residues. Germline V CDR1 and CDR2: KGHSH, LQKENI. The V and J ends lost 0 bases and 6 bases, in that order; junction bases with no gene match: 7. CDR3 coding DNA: TGTGCCAGCTCACCACCTGAGCGGGAGAGGGGCAATGAGCAGTTCTTC. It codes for CASSPPERERGNEQFF.

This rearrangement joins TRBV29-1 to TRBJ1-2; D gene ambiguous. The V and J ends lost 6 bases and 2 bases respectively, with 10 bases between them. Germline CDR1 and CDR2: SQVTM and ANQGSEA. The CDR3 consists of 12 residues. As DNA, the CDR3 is TGCAGCGTAGAGGGTTACAACTATGGCTACACCTTC. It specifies CSVEGYNYGYTF.

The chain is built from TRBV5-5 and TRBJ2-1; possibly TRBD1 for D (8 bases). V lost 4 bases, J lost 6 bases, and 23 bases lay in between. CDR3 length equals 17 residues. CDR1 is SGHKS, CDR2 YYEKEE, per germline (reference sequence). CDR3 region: CASSRGGQQGAINEQFF. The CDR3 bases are TGTGCCAGCAGCCGCGGGGGACAGCAGGGGGCGATCAATGAGCAGTTCTTC. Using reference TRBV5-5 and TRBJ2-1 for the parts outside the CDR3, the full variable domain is DAGVTQSPTHLIKTRGQQVTLRCSPISGHKSVSWYQQVLGQGPQFIFQYYEKEERGRGNFPDRFSARQFPNYSSELNVNALLLGDSALYLCASSRGGQQGAINEQFFGPGTRLTVL.

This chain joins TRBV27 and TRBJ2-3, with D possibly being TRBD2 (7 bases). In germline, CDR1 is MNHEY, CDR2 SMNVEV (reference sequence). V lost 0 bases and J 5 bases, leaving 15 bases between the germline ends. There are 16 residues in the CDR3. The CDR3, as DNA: TGTGCCAGCAGTTTATCGTGGGGGGGCCTGGGAGATACGCAGTATTTT. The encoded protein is CASSLSWGGLGDTQYF.

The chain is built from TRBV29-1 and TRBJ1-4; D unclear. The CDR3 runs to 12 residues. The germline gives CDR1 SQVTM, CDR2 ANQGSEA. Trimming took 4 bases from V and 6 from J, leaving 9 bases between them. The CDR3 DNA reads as TGCAGCGTTGGGACTCGCCATGAAAAACTGTTTTTT. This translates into CSVGTRHEKLFF.

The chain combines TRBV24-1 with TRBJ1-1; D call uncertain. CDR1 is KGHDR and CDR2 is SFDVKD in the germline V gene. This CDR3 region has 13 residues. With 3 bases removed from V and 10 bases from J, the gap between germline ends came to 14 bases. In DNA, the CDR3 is TGTGCCACCAGTGATGATGTCGGGGATCGAGCTTTCTTT. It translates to CATSDDVGDRAFF.

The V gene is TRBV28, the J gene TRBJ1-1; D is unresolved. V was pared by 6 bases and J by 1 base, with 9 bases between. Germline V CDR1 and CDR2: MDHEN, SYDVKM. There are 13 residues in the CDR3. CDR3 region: CASSPLRNTEAFF. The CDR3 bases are TGTGCCAGCAGCCCCCTAAGGAACACTGAAGCTTTCTTT.

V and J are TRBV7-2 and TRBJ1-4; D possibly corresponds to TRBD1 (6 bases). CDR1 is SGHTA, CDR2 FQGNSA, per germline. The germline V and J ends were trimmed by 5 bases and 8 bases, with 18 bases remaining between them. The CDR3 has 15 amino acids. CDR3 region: CASSQGGGFGEKLFF. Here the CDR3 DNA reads TGTGCCAGCAGCCAAGGTGGGGGCTTTGGAGAAAAACTGTTTTTT.

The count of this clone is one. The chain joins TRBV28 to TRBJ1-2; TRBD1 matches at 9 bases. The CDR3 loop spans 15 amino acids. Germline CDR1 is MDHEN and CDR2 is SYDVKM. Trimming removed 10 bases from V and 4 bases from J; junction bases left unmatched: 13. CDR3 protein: CATLSEGTGIYGYTF. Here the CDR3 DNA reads TGTGCCACCTTAAGTGAGGGGACAGGGATCTATGGCTACACCTTC.

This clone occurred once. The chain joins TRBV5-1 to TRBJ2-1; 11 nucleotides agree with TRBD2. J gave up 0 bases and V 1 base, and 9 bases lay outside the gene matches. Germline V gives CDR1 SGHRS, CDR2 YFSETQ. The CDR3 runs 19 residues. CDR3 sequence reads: CASSLRRTSGSPSYNEQFF. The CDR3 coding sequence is TGCGCCAGCAGCTTGCGGCGCACTAGCGGGAGCCCCTCCTACAATGAGCAGTTCTTC.

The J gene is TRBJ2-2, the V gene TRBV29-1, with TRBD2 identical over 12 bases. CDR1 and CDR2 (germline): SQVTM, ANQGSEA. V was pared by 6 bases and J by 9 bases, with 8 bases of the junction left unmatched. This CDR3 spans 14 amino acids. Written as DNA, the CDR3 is TGCAGCGTCGCTAGCGGGGGGGCCTTGAGGGAGCTGTTTTTT. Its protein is CSVASGGALRELFF.

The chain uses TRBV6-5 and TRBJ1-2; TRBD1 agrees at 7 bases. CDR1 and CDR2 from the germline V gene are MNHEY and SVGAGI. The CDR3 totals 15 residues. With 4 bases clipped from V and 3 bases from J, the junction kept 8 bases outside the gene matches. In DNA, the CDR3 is TGTGCCAGCAGTTCGTCAGGGGGGCTTGACTATGGCTACACCTTC. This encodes CASSSSGGLDYGYTF.